This entry concerns a single T cell receptor beta chain. Assay: immunoSEQ multiplex PCR; the TCRdb copy retains only in-frame clones and omits some. The repertoire has approximately 150,000 clones, about 87% of them found once; the top ten carry over 2%. This entry is derived from a study of blood T cell repertoires in COVID-19. Looking at the study overall: COVID-19 samples collected from the United States, Italy and Spain covered acute and convalescent phases.

The Seattle patients, enrolled during active infection, were followed longitudinally. Sequencing was performed on peripheral blood. The sequence came from an elderly woman with COVID-19, enrolled during active disease.

CDR3 DNA sequence: TGCGCCAGCAGTACAAAGGGGGCTGATAATGAAAAACTGTTTTTT. This gives the protein CASSTKGADNEKLFF. This chain joins TRBV10-1 and TRBJ1-4; 7 bases fit TRBD1. V dropped 5 bases and J dropped 4; count of bases not matched to a gene: 7. The CDR3 is 15 residues long. Looked up from germline, CDR1 is WNHNN and CDR2 is SYGVQD (reference sequence).